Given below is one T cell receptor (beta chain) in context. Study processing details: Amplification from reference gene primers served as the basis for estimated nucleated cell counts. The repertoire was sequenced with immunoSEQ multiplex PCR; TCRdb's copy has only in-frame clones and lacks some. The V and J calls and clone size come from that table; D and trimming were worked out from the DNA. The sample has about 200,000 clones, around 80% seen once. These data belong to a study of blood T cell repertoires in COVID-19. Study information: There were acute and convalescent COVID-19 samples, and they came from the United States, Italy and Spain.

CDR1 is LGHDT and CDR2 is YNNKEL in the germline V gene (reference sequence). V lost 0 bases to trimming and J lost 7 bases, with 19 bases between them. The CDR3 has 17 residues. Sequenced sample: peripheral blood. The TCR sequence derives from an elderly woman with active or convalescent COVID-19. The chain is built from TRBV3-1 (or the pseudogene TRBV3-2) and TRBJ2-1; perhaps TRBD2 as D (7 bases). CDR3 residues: CASSQDGGATGVNEQFF. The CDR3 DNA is TGTGCCAGCAGCCAAGATGGGGGGGCTACGGGAGTGAATGAGCAGTTCTTC.